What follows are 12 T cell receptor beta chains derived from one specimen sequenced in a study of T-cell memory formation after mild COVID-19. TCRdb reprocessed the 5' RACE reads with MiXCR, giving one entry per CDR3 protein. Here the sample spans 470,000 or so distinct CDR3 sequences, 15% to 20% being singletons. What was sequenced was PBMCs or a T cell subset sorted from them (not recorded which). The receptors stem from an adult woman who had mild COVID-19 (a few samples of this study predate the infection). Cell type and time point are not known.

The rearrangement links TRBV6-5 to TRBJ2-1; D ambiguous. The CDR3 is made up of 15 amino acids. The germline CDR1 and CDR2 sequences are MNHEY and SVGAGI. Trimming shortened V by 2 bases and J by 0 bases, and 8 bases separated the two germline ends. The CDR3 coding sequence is TGTGCCAGCAGTTACGGACGAAGCTCCTACAATGAGCAGTTCTTC. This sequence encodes CASSYGRSSYNEQFF.

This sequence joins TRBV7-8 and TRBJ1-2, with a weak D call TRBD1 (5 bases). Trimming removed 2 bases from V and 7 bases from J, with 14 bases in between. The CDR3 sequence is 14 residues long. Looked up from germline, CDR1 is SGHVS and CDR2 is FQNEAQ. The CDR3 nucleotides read TGTGCCAGCAGCTTAAGAAGGGACGGTAGTGGCTACACCTTC. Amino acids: CASSLRRDGSGYTF.

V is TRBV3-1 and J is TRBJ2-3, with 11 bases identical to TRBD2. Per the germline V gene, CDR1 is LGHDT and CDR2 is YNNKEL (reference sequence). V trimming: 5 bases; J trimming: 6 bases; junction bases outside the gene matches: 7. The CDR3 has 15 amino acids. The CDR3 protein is CASSNLAGGRDTQYF. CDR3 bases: TGTGCCAGCAGCAACCTAGCGGGGGGTCGGGATACGCAGTATTTT.

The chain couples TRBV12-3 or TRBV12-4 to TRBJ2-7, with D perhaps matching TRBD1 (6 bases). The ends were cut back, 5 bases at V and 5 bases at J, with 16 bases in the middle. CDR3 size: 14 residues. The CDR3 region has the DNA TGTGCCAGCAGTGCCCGATGGGGGCATAACGAGCAGTACTTC. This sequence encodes CASSARWGHNEQYF.

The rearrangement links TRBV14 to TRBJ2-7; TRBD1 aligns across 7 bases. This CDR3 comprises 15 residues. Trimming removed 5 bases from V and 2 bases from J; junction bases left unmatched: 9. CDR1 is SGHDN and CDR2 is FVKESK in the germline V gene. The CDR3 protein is CASSETGVSTYEQYF. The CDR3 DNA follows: TGTGCCAGCAGCGAAACAGGGGTCTCTACCTACGAGCAGTACTTC.

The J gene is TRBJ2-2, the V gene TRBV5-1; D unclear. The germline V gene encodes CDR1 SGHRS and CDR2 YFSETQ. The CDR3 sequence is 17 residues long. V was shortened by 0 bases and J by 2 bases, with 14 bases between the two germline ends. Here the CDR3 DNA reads TGCGCCAGCAGCTTGGGTTTTCGGCAGACCAACACCGGGGAGCTGTTTTTT. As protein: CASSLGFRQTNTGELFF.

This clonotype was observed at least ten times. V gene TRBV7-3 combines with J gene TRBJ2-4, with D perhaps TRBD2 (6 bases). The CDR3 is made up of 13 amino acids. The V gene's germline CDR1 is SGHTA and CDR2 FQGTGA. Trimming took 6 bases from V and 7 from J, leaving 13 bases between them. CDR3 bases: TGTGCCAGCAGTGAAAGCGGAGGGAACATTCAGTACTTC. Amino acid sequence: CASSESGGNIQYF.

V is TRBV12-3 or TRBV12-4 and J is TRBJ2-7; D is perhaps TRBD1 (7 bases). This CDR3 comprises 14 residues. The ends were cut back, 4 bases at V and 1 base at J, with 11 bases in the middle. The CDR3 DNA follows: TGTGCCAGCAGTTCGACAGGGAGGTCCTACGAGCAGTACTTC. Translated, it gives CASSSTGRSYEQYF.

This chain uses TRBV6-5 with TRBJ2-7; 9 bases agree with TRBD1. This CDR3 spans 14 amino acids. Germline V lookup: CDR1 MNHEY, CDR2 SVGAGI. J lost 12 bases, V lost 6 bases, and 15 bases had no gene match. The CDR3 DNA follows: TGTGCCAGCAGACAGGGGGCTCGCCTCGGAGAGGGGTACTTC. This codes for CASRQGARLGEGYF.

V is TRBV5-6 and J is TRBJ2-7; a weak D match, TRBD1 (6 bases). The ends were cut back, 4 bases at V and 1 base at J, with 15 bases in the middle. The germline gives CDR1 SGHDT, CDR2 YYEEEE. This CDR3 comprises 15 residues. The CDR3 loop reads CASSTLAGDSYEQYF. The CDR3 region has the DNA TGTGCCAGCAGCACGCTTGCAGGGGATTCCTACGAGCAGTACTTC.

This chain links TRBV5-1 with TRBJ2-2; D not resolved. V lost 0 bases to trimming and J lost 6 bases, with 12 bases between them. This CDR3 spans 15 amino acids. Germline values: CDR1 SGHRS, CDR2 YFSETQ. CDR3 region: CASSLAWADAGELFF. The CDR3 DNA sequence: TGCGCCAGCAGCTTGGCCTGGGCGGATGCCGGGGAGCTGTTTTTT.

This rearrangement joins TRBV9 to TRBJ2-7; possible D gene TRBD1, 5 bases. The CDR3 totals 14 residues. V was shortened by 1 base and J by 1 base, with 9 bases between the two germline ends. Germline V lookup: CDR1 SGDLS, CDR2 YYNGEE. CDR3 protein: CASSVLDSSYEQYF. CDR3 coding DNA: TGTGCCAGCAGCGTACTTGACAGTTCCTACGAGCAGTACTTC.